Listed below are T cell receptor beta chains from one sample, sequenced in a study of tumor-infiltrating lymphocytes in primary liver carcinoma. TCRdb fed the multiplex PCR reads into MiXCR, producing one record per CDR3 protein. The data hold about 200,000 distinct CDR3 sequences, with roughly 61% observed a single time. Sequenced sample: peripheral blood. The receptor set was obtained from a woman aged 60-70 years with primary liver carcinoma and hepatitis B virus infection. The CDR3 runs from the conserved cysteine through the conserved F or W. A D gene is named only where the DNA matches it firmly. The size of a clone is reported for some rows only, either as once, few or many, or as a class for expanded clones.

DNA | CDR3 | size | J | D | V
TGTGCCAGCAGCTCGGGACTAGTCTCACCAGGGAAGCAGTACTTC | CASSSGLVSPGKQYF | NA | TRBJ2-7 | TRBD2 | TRBV11-2
TGTGCCAGCAGCCAAGATACGGCTAGCGGGAGGGCCGTTCCCGGGGAGACCCAGTACTTC | CASSQDTASGRAVPGETQYF | many | TRBJ2-5 | TRBD2 | TRBV4-2
TGTGCCAGCAGCTCAGGTAAGGTGGCGGACAATGAGCAGTTCTTC | CASSSGKVADNEQFF | NA | TRBJ2-1 | NA | TRBV11-2
TGTGCCAGCAGTACACCGGGAGTGGTCCGTTACGAGCAGTACTTC | CASSTPGVVRYEQYF | many | TRBJ2-7 | NA | TRBV6-5
TGTGCCTGGACCACGGGACAGCCTTTCAATCAGCCCCAGCATTTT | CAWTTGQPFNQPQHF | NA | TRBJ1-5 | TRBD1 | TRBV30
TGTGCCAGTAGTTACTCCCTAGGCGGAGCAGATACGCAGTATTTT | CASSYSLGGADTQYF | NA | TRBJ2-3 | NA | TRBV6-5
TGTGCCAGCAGCCAGCATGGGACAGAGTCCTATGGCTACACCTTC | CASSQHGTESYGYTF | NA | TRBJ1-2 | TRBD1 | TRBV14
TGCGCCAGCAGCCTTAAGGGGACATATGGCTACACCTTC | CASSLKGTYGYTF | many | TRBJ1-2 | NA | TRBV4-1
TGTGCCAGCAGTGGAAGGACTTTTCGCTCATACAATGGGCAGTTCTTC | CASSGRTFRSYNGQFF | NA | TRBJ2-1 | NA | TRBV6-1
TGTGACAGCAGCTTGCCAGCCCCCAATGAGCAGTTCTTC | CDSSLPAPNEQFF | NA | TRBJ2-1 | NA | TRBV5-4
TGTGCCAGCAGCATGGGGACTAGCGGGAGCTCAGATACGCAGTATTTT | CASSMGTSGSSDTQYF | NA | TRBJ2-3 | TRBD2 | TRBV11-3
TGTGCCAGCAGCTTAGACGGGAGAATCCCCGAGCAGTACTTC | CASSLDGRIPEQYF | NA | TRBJ2-7 | NA | TRBV7-9
TGTGCCAACAGGAAACAGGGAATCCACGAGCAGTACTTC | CANRKQGIHEQYF | NA | TRBJ2-7 | NA | TRBV28
TGCAGCGTTGACTCCCGAGTAGCGGGAGGAGCTGAGCAGTTCTTC | CSVDSRVAGGAEQFF | NA | TRBJ2-1 | TRBD2 | TRBV29-1
TGTGCCAGCAGTTTGGACAGTTATAGCAATCAGCCCCAGCATTTT | CASSLDSYSNQPQHF | NA | TRBJ1-5 | NA | TRBV6-2/TRBV6-3
TGTGCCAGCAGCTTTAGCCAAGCGGGAGGGCCTTACTCCTACGAGCAGTACTTC | CASSFSQAGGPYSYEQYF | many | TRBJ2-7 | TRBD2 | TRBV11-2
TGCAGTGCTAGTAGGGACTTAACCTACGAGCAGTACTTC | CSASRDLTYEQYF | NA | TRBJ2-7 | NA | TRBV20-1
TGTGCCAGCAGTTACGGGTTACAGGGTAATCAGCACCAGCATTTT | CASSYGLQGNQHQHF | NA | TRBJ1-5 | NA | TRBV6-2/TRBV6-3
TGTGCCAGCAGTCCAGACTACGCCTACTATGGCTACACCTTC | CASSPDYAYYGYTF | many | TRBJ1-2 | NA | TRBV6-2/TRBV6-3
TGTGCCAGCAGCTTGGTTGGGTACGAGCAGTACTTC | CASSLVGYEQYF | few | TRBJ2-7 | NA | TRBV5-4
TGTGCCAGCAGCCACGGCGGGGTGCGGGAGACCCAGTACTTC | CASSHGGVRETQYF | many | TRBJ2-5 | NA | TRBV4-2
TGTGCCAGCAGCCAAGCGGACATGGTCTACGAGCAGTACTTT | CASSQADMVYEQYF | NA | TRBJ2-7 | NA | TRBV4-1
TGTGACAGCGGCTTATCTCGTCGAGGGCCTGGCAATGAGCAGTTCTTC | CDSGLSRRGPGNEQFF | NA | TRBJ2-1 | NA | TRBV11-2
TGTGCCAGCAGCCTGAGGGGGCGAGCTAATTATGGCTACACCTTC | CASSLRGRANYGYTF | NA | TRBJ1-2 | TRBD1 | TRBV11-2
TGTGCCAGCCCCTGGGCGGATACGCAGTATTTT | CASPWADTQYF | NA | TRBJ2-3 | NA | TRBV11-2
TGTACCAGCAGCTTACTGGCGGGGGCGGATGGCACTGAAGCTTTCTTT | CTSSLLAGADGTEAFF | NA | TRBJ1-1 | NA | TRBV11-2
TGTGCCAGCAGCCTGTCCCTGAATATTGAAGCTTTCTTT | CASSLSLNIEAFF | NA | TRBJ1-1 | NA | TRBV12-3/TRBV12-4
TGTGCCAGTAGGACAAGCGGGAGCGGTGTCTACGAGCAGTACTTC | CASRTSGSGVYEQYF | NA | TRBJ2-7 | TRBD2 | TRBV12-3/TRBV12-4